This T cell receptor beta chain was sequenced for a study of T cells in Graves' hyperthyroidism and ophthalmopathy. The length of the CDR3 is 12 residues. Between the trimmed V and J ends, which lost 3 bases and 8 bases, there was a span of 10 bases. Germline V gene lookup returns CDR1 DFQATT and CDR2 SNEGSKA (reference sequence). This clonotype has more than one count but fewer than ten. Researchers amplified the TCR beta CDR3 regions from RNA transcripts. HTBI primers were used for first-round RT-PCR of the TCR CDR3. TCRdb independently ran MiXCR on the multiplex PCR reads; one entry per CDR3 protein. The table includes around 720,000 distinct CDR3 sequences, around a third detected once. Lactation, pregnancy, other autoimmune disease or uncontrolled infection led to exclusion of patients.

This receptor was identified in a woman in her thirties or forties with Graves' hyperthyroidism. Material for sequencing was blood. The chain has TRBV20-1 and TRBJ1-4; D gene unclear. CDR3 in amino acids: CSARGSGEKLFF. The DNA of the CDR3 is TGCAGTGCTAGGGGTTCGGGGGAAAAACTGTTTTTT.